A selection of T cell receptor beta chains follows, all from one sample in a study of CD8 T cells in ankylosing spondylitis. A single record per CDR3 protein comes from TCRdb applying MiXCR to the 5' RACE reads. The table includes 340,000 or so distinct CDR3 sequences, 14% to 15% detected once. The material sequenced was blood, either unsorted or a sorted T cell fraction (not recorded which). The receptor source for this set is a male donor with ankylosing spondylitis or in good health (not recorded which). The CDR3 runs from the conserved cysteine through the conserved F or W. D genes are given only for firm matches. Part of the rows lack a size; the others show once, few, many or a class for expanded clones.

clone size: .
D gene: .
V gene: TRBV4-1
J gene: TRBJ2-7
CDR3 protein: CASSQDRDGLQYF
CDR3 DNA: TGCGCCAGCAGCCAAGACAGGGACGGGTTGCAGTACTTC

clone size: .
D gene: .
V gene: TRBV5-8
J gene: TRBJ2-5
CDR3 protein: CASSTGRGAAETQYF
CDR3 DNA: TGTGCCAGCAGTACCGGTAGGGGCGCCGCAGAGACCCAGTACTTC

clone size: .
D gene: .
V gene: TRBV7-2
J gene: TRBJ1-2
CDR3 protein: CASSLYPGGYTF
CDR3 DNA: TGTGCCAGCAGCTTATACCCAGGTGGCTACACCTTC

clone size: few
D gene: .
V gene: TRBV7-9
J gene: TRBJ1-1
CDR3 protein: CASSSYTTGSKDTEAFF
CDR3 DNA: TGTGCCAGCAGCTCCTACACAACAGGGTCTAAGGACACTGAAGCTTTCTTT

clone size: many
D gene: .
V gene: TRBV5-1
J gene: TRBJ1-2
CDR3 protein: CASSREAEGYGYTF
CDR3 DNA: TGCGCCAGCAGCCGGGAGGCAGAGGGCTATGGCTACACCTTC

clone size: few
D gene: TRBD1
V gene: TRBV5-1
J gene: TRBJ1-1
CDR3 protein: CASRTGQGDMGTEAFF
CDR3 DNA: TGCGCCAGCAGAACGGGACAGGGGGATATGGGCACTGAAGCTTTCTTT

clone size: few
D gene: .
V gene: TRBV7-9
J gene: TRBJ2-1
CDR3 protein: CARDNEQFF
CDR3 DNA: TGTGCCAGAGACAATGAGCAGTTCTTC

clone size: .
D gene: .
V gene: TRBV12-3/TRBV12-4
J gene: TRBJ1-6
CDR3 protein: CASSPNEGFISPLHF
CDR3 DNA: TGTGCCAGCAGTCCCAACGAGGGGTTTATTTCACCCCTCCACTTT

clone size: .
D gene: .
V gene: TRBV11-2
J gene: TRBJ2-5
CDR3 protein: CASSLDILAQETQYF
CDR3 DNA: TGTGCCAGCAGCTTAGATATTCTAGCACAAGAGACCCAGTACTTC

clone size: .
D gene: .
V gene: TRBV7-2
J gene: TRBJ2-5
CDR3 protein: CASSLGTALETQYF
CDR3 DNA: TGTGCCAGCAGCTTAGGCACAGCCTTAGAGACCCAGTACTTC

clone size: few
D gene: .
V gene: TRBV5-6
J gene: TRBJ2-2
CDR3 protein: CASLGGLGFDPTVPWNTGELFF
CDR3 DNA: TGTGCCAGCTTGGGGGGGCTTGGGTTTGACCCGACTGTACCATGGAACACCGGGGAGCTGTTTTTT

clone size: few
D gene: .
V gene: TRBV4-2
J gene: TRBJ1-2
CDR3 protein: CASSQETAGYYGYTF
CDR3 DNA: TGTGCCAGCAGCCAAGAGACAGCTGGTTACTATGGCTACACCTTC

clone size: .
D gene: TRBD2
V gene: TRBV12-3/TRBV12-4
J gene: TRBJ2-1
CDR3 protein: CAITRSGIGTYNEQFF
CDR3 DNA: TGTGCCATCACGAGGAGCGGGATCGGTACCTACAATGAGCAGTTCTTC

clone size: few
D gene: TRBD2
V gene: TRBV5-1
J gene: TRBJ2-1
CDR3 protein: CASSGGSGPYNEQFF
CDR3 DNA: TGCGCCAGCAGCGGCGGGAGTGGCCCCTACAATGAGCAGTTCTTC

clone size: few
D gene: .
V gene: TRBV6-1
J gene: TRBJ2-3
CDR3 protein: CASTYGATGSYTQYF
CDR3 DNA: TGTGCCAGCACCTATGGGGCCACAGGGTCCTATACGCAGTATTTT

clone size: few
D gene: .
V gene: TRBV20-1
J gene: TRBJ1-1
CDR3 protein: CSARVGQHNTEAFF
CDR3 DNA: TGCAGTGCTAGAGTGGGGCAGCATAACACTGAAGCTTTCTTT

clone size: few
D gene: TRBD2
V gene: TRBV5-1
J gene: TRBJ2-1
CDR3 protein: CASSQLAGALNEQFF
CDR3 DNA: TGCGCCAGCAGCCAACTAGCGGGAGCCCTTAATGAGCAGTTCTTC

clone size: many
D gene: .
V gene: TRBV14
J gene: TRBJ2-7
CDR3 protein: CASSPALNEQYF
CDR3 DNA: TGTGCCAGCAGCCCGGCTTTGAACGAGCAGTACTTC

clone size: few
D gene: .
V gene: TRBV9
J gene: TRBJ1-6
CDR3 protein: CATGGTFSSPLHF
CDR3 DNA: TGTGCCACGGGGGGGACGTTCAGTTCACCCCTCCACTTT

clone size: .
D gene: .
V gene: TRBV7-8
J gene: TRBJ1-1
CDR3 protein: CASIGDFTYTEAFF
CDR3 DNA: TGTGCCAGTATCGGGGATTTTACTTACACTGAAGCTTTCTTT

clone size: few
D gene: .
V gene: TRBV21-1
J gene: TRBJ2-3
CDR3 protein: CASISRASDTQYF
CDR3 DNA: TGTGCCAGCATCAGCAGGGCGTCAGATACGCAGTATTTT

clone size: .
D gene: .
V gene: TRBV5-1
J gene: TRBJ2-3
CDR3 protein: CASSLEYADTQYF
CDR3 DNA: TGCGCCAGCAGCTTGGAATACGCAGATACGCAGTATTTT

clone size: few
D gene: TRBD2
V gene: TRBV10-3
J gene: TRBJ2-7
CDR3 protein: CAIRRLAGVYEQYF
CDR3 DNA: TGTGCCATCAGACGACTAGCGGGGGTTTACGAGCAGTACTTC

clone size: .
D gene: TRBD1
V gene: TRBV24-1
J gene: TRBJ2-6
CDR3 protein: CATSEGLGGGFSGANVLTF
CDR3 DNA: TGTGCCACCAGTGAAGGTTTAGGGGGCGGTTTCTCTGGGGCCAACGTCCTGACTTTC

clone size: .
D gene: TRBD2
V gene: TRBV10-3
J gene: TRBJ2-2
CDR3 protein: CAIGASGATGELFF
CDR3 DNA: TGTGCCATCGGAGCTAGCGGTGCCACCGGGGAGCTGTTTTTT

clone size: .
D gene: TRBD1
V gene: TRBV3-1
J gene: TRBJ1-1
CDR3 protein: CASSQLSLDRESTEAFF
CDR3 DNA: TGTGCCAGCAGCCAACTCTCCCTGGACAGGGAAAGCACTGAAGCTTTCTTT

clone size: .
D gene: TRBD2
V gene: TRBV12-3/TRBV12-4
J gene: TRBJ2-7
CDR3 protein: CASSFGTKAYEQYF
CDR3 DNA: TGTGCCAGCAGTTTTGGGACTAAAGCATACGAGCAGTACTTC

clone size: few
D gene: .
V gene: TRBV4-2
J gene: TRBJ2-7
CDR3 protein: CASSQERRVQYF
CDR3 DNA: TGTGCCAGCAGCCAAGAGAGGAGGGTTCAGTACTTC

clone size: .
D gene: TRBD1
V gene: TRBV7-9
J gene: TRBJ1-6
CDR3 protein: CASSPGTGGSPLHF
CDR3 DNA: TGTGCCAGCAGCCCGGGGACAGGGGGATCACCCCTCCACTTT